This T cell receptor (beta chain) is drawn from a study of blood T cell repertoires in COVID-19. Overall study context: Sample material is recorded as cDNA or gDNA derived from T cells, B-cell-depleted T cells, or PBMCs.

V was pared by 6 bases and J by 4 bases, with 19 bases of the junction left unmatched. This CDR3 contains 19 residues. Germline V gene data show CDR1 as MDHEN and CDR2 as SYDVKM. Authors' data handling: Estimation of nucleated cell counts was performed using reference gene primer amplification. Method: immunoSEQ multiplex PCR; TCRdb's copy keeps in-frame clones and lacks some. Clone size and the V and J calls come from that table; the DNA yielded D and trimming. The sample records 100,000 to 150,000 clones, about 70% being singletons. The sequenced sample was peripheral blood. The receptor was isolated from a woman in her seventies with acute or convalescent COVID-19. The V and J genes are TRBV28 and TRBJ1-5; 9 nucleotides align to TRBD1. This CDR3 is CASRPKQGARLRWNQPQHF. DNA for the CDR3: TGTGCCAGCAGACCCAAACAGGGGGCCCGTCTCAGATGGAATCAGCCCCAGCATTTT.